Below are 26 T cell receptor beta chains sequenced from a single sample in a study of cytomegalovirus exposure and HLA in healthy donors. 60 Vbeta and 13 Jbeta primers were used in PCR. Produced via immunoSEQ multiplex PCR; TCRdb's table is partial and in-frame only. The table includes about 150,000 clones, 65% to 80% detected once. The sequencing sample was made of PBMCs. Receptors originate from a male donor in good health and CMV-seronegative.

The chain combines TRBV4-3 with TRBJ2-7; 7 bases are a match to TRBD1. This CDR3 region has 15 residues. V trimming: 3 bases; J trimming: 3 bases; junction bases outside the gene matches: 8. Germline V gives CDR1 LGHNA, CDR2 YSLEER. The CDR3 nucleotides read TGCGCCAGCAGCCAGTCCCCCCGGGACAGCTACGAGCAGTACTTC. The encoded protein is CASSQSPRDSYEQYF.

This chain links TRBV5-1 with TRBJ1-4; 11 bases are shared with TRBD1. Unmatched junction bases numbered 2, after V lost 0 bases and J lost 4 bases. CDR1 SGHRS and CDR2 YFSETQ come from the germline V gene. The length of the CDR3 is 16 residues. For the CDR3, the DNA is TGCGCCAGCAGCTTGGAGGGACAGGGGGTTAATGAAAAACTGTTTTTT. Translation gives CASSLEGQGVNEKLFF. Based on the CDR3 plus reference TRBV5-1 and TRBJ1-4, the full variable domain is KAGVTQTPRYLIKTRGQQVTLSCSPISGHRSVSWYQQTPGQGLQFLFEYFSETQRNKGNFPGRFSGRQFSNSRSEMNVSTLELGDSALYLCASSLEGQGVNEKLFFGSGTQLSVL.

This clone was counted between two and nine times. The CDR3 is CASSGRDRGLSNQPQHF. CDR3 DNA: TGTGCCAGCAGCGGAAGGGACAGGGGGCTCAGCAATCAGCCCCAGCATTTT. This chain links TRBV7-8 with TRBJ1-5; 12 bases agree with TRBD1. The CDR3 has 17 amino acids. Unmatched junction bases numbered 6, after V lost 5 bases and J lost 1 base. Germline V lookup: CDR1 SGHVS, CDR2 FQNEAQ. Variable domain in full (rest from reference TRBV7-8 and TRBJ1-5): GAGVSQSPRYKVAKRGQDVALRCDPISGHVSLFWYQQALGQGPEFLTYFQNEAQLDKSGLPSDRFFAERPEGSVSTLKIQRTQQEDSAVYLCASSGRDRGLSNQPQHFGDGTRLSIL.

This rearrangement joins TRBV7-2 to TRBJ2-2; TRBD2 might be the D (5 bases). CDR3 length equals 16 residues. Trimming took 1 base from V and 0 from J, leaving 9 bases between them. CDR1 and CDR2 from the germline V gene are SGHTA and FQGNSA. DNA for the CDR3: TGTGCCAGCAGCTTAGACAGCGGTTCGAACACCGGGGAGCTGTTTTTT. As protein: CASSLDSGSNTGELFF.

Comment on this clone: A junction boundary mismatches the germline segment, possibly from a read error. The chain recombines TRBV7-9 with TRBJ2-3; no firm D call. This CDR3 has 12 residues. From germline, CDR1 is SEHNR and CDR2 FQNEAQ (reference sequence). CDR3 nucleotide sequence: TGTTCCAGCAGCTCCCGGAGAGATACGCAGTATTTT. Protein sequence: CSSSSRRDTQYF.

The V gene is TRBV6-1, the J gene TRBJ2-1; D gene ambiguous. The CDR3 has 14 amino acids. Germline CDR1 is MNHNS and CDR2 is SASEGT. V was pared by 4 bases and J by 4 bases, with 11 bases between. Here the CDR3 reads CASSVLSAYNEQFF. As DNA, the CDR3 is TGTGCCAGCAGTGTTCTTTCAGCGTACAATGAGCAGTTCTTC.

J is TRBJ2-1 and V is TRBV28; 12 bases match TRBD1. V was pared by 6 bases and J by 8 bases, with 14 bases of the junction left unmatched. The CDR3 sequence is 17 residues long. Germline V CDR1 and CDR2: MDHEN, SYDVKM. The CDR3, as DNA: TGTGCCAGCAGCCGGACTCACCGGGACAGGGGGCGAGATGAGCAGTTCTTC. Protein sequence: CASSRTHRDRGRDEQFF. Using reference TRBV28 and TRBJ2-1 for the parts outside the CDR3, the full variable domain is DVKVTQSSRYLVKRTGEKVFLECVQDMDHENMFWYRQDPGLGLRLIYFSYDVKMKEKGDIPEGYSVSREKKERFSLILESASTNQTSMYLCASSRTHRDRGRDEQFFGPGTRLTVL.

This sequence joins TRBV6-1 and TRBJ2-2; 10 nucleotides align to TRBD1. The CDR3 extends over 15 amino acids. From germline, CDR1 is MNHNS and CDR2 SASEGT. The V gene end was trimmed by 7 bases and the J gene end by 5 bases; junction bases not matched to a gene: 7. The CDR3 bases are TGTGCCAGCAATCCAGACAGGGGGCGTACCGGGGAGCTGTTTTTT. Its translation: CASNPDRGRTGELFF.

This sequence joins TRBV27 and TRBJ1-1, with a weak D call TRBD1 (6 bases). The V end was cut by 7 bases, the J end by 4 bases, with 16 bases between. The germline gives CDR1 MNHEY, CDR2 SMNVEV (reference sequence). The CDR3 consists of 14 residues. The CDR3 protein is CASKSPDRRTEAFF. The DNA for the CDR3 is TGTGCCAGCAAATCCCCAGACAGGCGCACTGAAGCTTTCTTT.

V and J are TRBV7-2 and TRBJ1-1, with unresolved D. V dropped 5 bases and J dropped 7 bases, with 11 bases sitting between them. Per germline, CDR1 SGHTA and CDR2 FQGNSA. This CDR3 is built from 12 residues. CDR3 DNA: TGTGCCAGCAGCACCGTCCGGGGTGAAGCTTTCTTT. Translation gives CASSTVRGEAFF.

CDR3 loop: CAWSGLFATGNTEAFF. The DNA of the CDR3 is TGTGCCTGGAGTGGATTGTTCGCAACAGGGAACACTGAAGCTTTCTTT. V is TRBV30 and J is TRBJ1-1; D may be TRBD1 (5 bases). The CDR3 has 16 amino acids. The germline CDR1 and CDR2 sequences are GTSNPN and SVGIG (reference sequence). V shed 1 base and J shed 1 base, with 16 bases lying between them. The whole variable domain, filled in from reference TRBV30 and TRBJ1-1, reads SQTIHQWPATLVQPVGSPLSLECTVEGTSNPNLYWYRQAAGRGLQLLFYSVGIGQISSEVPQNLSASRPQDRQFILSSKKLLLSDSGFYLCAWSGLFATGNTEAFFGQGTRLTVV.

V is TRBV9 and J is TRBJ2-2, with 11 nucleotides matching TRBD2. The CDR3 runs 15 residues. The V gene end was trimmed by 3 bases and the J gene end by 4 bases; junction bases not matched to a gene: 2. The germline gives CDR1 SGDLS, CDR2 YYNGEE. DNA for the CDR3: TGTGCCAGCAGCGACGGGACTAGCGGCACCGGGGAGCTGTTTTTT. It translates to CASSDGTSGTGELFF.

The gene calls are TRBV7-8 and TRBJ1-2; 7 bases map to TRBD1. Germline V CDR1 and CDR2: SGHVS, FQNEAQ. The CDR3 has 15 residues. The V and J ends lost 1 base and 7 bases, in that order; junction bases with no gene match: 9. CDR3 in DNA: TGTGCCAGCAGCTTAGTGCACAGGGGTGAGTCTGGCTACACCTTC. It encodes CASSLVHRGESGYTF.

The J gene is TRBJ2-1, the V gene TRBV5-1; TRBD2 is a possible D gene (5 bases). The CDR3 is 15 residues long. V lost 4 bases, J lost 9 bases, and 20 bases lay in between. CDR1 and CDR2 from the germline V gene are SGHRS and YFSETQ. The DNA of the CDR3 is TGCGCCAGCAGCCGGGATGGTGCGTCGTCGAGTGAGCAGTTCTTC. As protein: CASSRDGASSSEQFF. The full variable domain, in which reference TRBV5-1 and TRBJ2-1 provide the parts outside the CDR3, is KAGVTQTPRYLIKTRGQQVTLSCSPISGHRSVSWYQQTPGQGLQFLFEYFSETQRNKGNFPGRFSGRQFSNSRSEMNVSTLELGDSALYLCASSRDGASSSEQFFGPGTRLTVL.

The chain uses TRBV11-3 and TRBJ2-2; 9 bases map to TRBD1. There are 14 residues in the CDR3. Germline loops: CDR1 SGHNT, CDR2 YENEEA. V lost 5 bases, J lost 5 bases, and 3 bases stayed unmatched. CDR3 loop: CASSIGTGTGELFF. The CDR3 DNA reads TGTGCCAGCAGCATCGGGACAGGGACCGGGGAGCTGTTTTTT.

V and J are TRBV15 and TRBJ2-1; TRBD1 aligns across 9 bases. The J segment lost 5 bases and the V segment lost 2 bases, leaving 7 bases of the junction unmatched. CDR1 and CDR2 (germline): LNHNV, YYDKDF (reference sequence). The CDR3 spans 16 residues. Here the CDR3 reads CATSRNTDRGDNEQFF. CDR3 DNA: TGTGCCACCAGCAGAAACACGGACAGGGGCGACAATGAGCAGTTCTTC.

The CDR3 reads CASRADRENEQYF. CDR3 nucleotides: TGTGCCAGCAGAGCGGACAGGGAGAACGAGCAGTACTTC. The chain combines TRBV6-1 with TRBJ2-7; TRBD1 agrees at 8 bases. In germline, CDR1 is MNHNS, CDR2 SASEGT. The V segment lost 6 bases and the J segment 5 bases; nucleotides outside the gene matches: 6. The CDR3 contains 13 residues.

The chain is built from TRBV9 and TRBJ2-5; 9 nucleotides line up with TRBD1. This CDR3 contains 17 residues. The germline V gene has CDR1 SGDLS and CDR2 YYNGEE. After removal of 6 bases from V and 2 bases from J, the junction contained 14 bases not matched to a gene. The CDR3 protein is CASNSGRQGVWQETQYF. DNA for the CDR3: TGTGCCAGCAATTCCGGGAGACAGGGGGTATGGCAAGAGACCCAGTACTTC.

CDR3 DNA: TGTGCCAGCAGCTTGGGTTCGGGGGAAAATCAGCCCCAGCATTTT. Its protein product is CASSLGSGENQPQHF. The chain uses TRBV5-4 and TRBJ1-5; TRBD1 is a possible D gene (5 bases). V was cut by 0 bases and J by 4 bases, with 11 bases left in between. Germline CDR1 is SGHNT and CDR2 is YYREEE (reference sequence). The CDR3 contains 15 residues.

J is TRBJ1-5 and V is TRBV4-3, with D tentatively TRBD1 (5 bases). Germline V gene data show CDR1 as LGHNA and CDR2 as YSLEER. CDR3 size: 15 residues. V lost 0 bases to trimming and J lost 6 bases, with 12 bases between them. The CDR3 protein is CASSQDDQGAQPQHF. The DNA of the CDR3 is TGCGCCAGCAGCCAAGATGATCAGGGCGCTCAGCCCCAGCATTTT.

This clone was recorded a few times. Distinct nucleotide sequences in the sample also encode this CDR3. The chain uses TRBV9 and TRBJ2-5, with 8 positions matching TRBD1. Trimming took 2 bases from V and 1 from J; bases not matched to a gene: 1. Germline V gives CDR1 SGDLS, CDR2 YYNGEE. This CDR3 spans 14 amino acids. As DNA, the CDR3 is TGTGCCAGCAGCGTCGGGACAGGCCAAGAGACCCAGTACTTC. Residues: CASSVGTGQETQYF.

This clone occurred once. The V gene is TRBV13, the J gene TRBJ2-7; D unresolved. Looked up from germline, CDR1 is PRHDT and CDR2 is FYEKMQ (reference sequence). Trimming cost V 0 bases and J 0 bases, with 15 bases left between them. This CDR3 contains 17 residues. The CDR3 is CASSLGPVGVSSYEQYF. In DNA, the CDR3 is TGTGCCAGCAGCTTAGGCCCGGTGGGCGTCAGCTCCTACGAGCAGTACTTC.

The chain employs TRBV7-6 and TRBJ2-1; 7 bases map to TRBD1. CDR1 is SGHVS and CDR2 is FNYEAQ in the germline V gene. V dropped 1 base and J dropped 6; count of bases not matched to a gene: 9. The CDR3 runs 16 residues. The CDR3 loop is CASSLVSRGQGNEQFF. The CDR3 DNA follows: TGTGCCAGCAGCTTAGTTAGTAGGGGGCAAGGCAATGAGCAGTTCTTC. Using reference TRBV7-6 and TRBJ2-1 for the parts outside the CDR3, the full variable domain is GAGVSQSPRYKVTKRGQDVALRCDPISGHVSLYWYRQALGQGPEFLTYFNYEAQQDKSGLPNDRFSAERPEGSISTLTIQRTEQRDSAMYRCASSLVSRGQGNEQFFGPGTRLTVL.

The sample holds a few counts of this clone. The chain joins TRBV9 to TRBJ1-2, with 10 positions matching TRBD1. Germline values: CDR1 SGDLS, CDR2 YYNGEE. The CDR3 runs to 15 residues. V was clipped by 8 bases and J by 6 bases; unmatched bases: 13. This chain's CDR3 is CASGKEGQGRDGYTF. The CDR3 DNA reads as TGTGCCAGTGGAAAAGAGGGACAGGGGAGAGATGGCTACACCTTC.

The gene calls are TRBV5-1 and TRBJ1-3; perhaps TRBD1 as D (5 bases). Looked up from germline, CDR1 is SGHRS and CDR2 is YFSETQ. This CDR3 contains 16 residues. V was clipped by 1 base and J by 0 bases, with 11 bases between them. CDR3 nucleotide sequence: TGCGCCAGCAGCTTGTTAGGGGCCAACTCTGGAAACACCATATATTTT. Amino acids: CASSLLGANSGNTIYF. Drawing the rest from reference TRBV5-1 and TRBJ1-3, the complete variable domain is KAGVTQTPRYLIKTRGQQVTLSCSPISGHRSVSWYQQTPGQGLQFLFEYFSETQRNKGNFPGRFSGRQFSNSRSEMNVSTLELGDSALYLCASSLLGANSGNTIYFGEGSWLTVV.

There are a few counts of this clone. The CDR3 DNA sequence: TGTGCCAGCAGTGGGACTAGCGGGTCCTACGAGCAGTACTTC. Residues: CASSGTSGSYEQYF. The chain couples TRBV6-6 to TRBJ2-7; TRBD2 agrees at 12 bases. The germline V gene encodes CDR1 MNHNY and CDR2 SVGAGI (reference sequence). V was clipped by 5 bases and J by 1 base; unmatched bases: 0. The CDR3 covers 14 residues.